Listed here are 22 T cell receptor beta chains from one sample, sequenced in a study of blood T cell repertoires in COVID-19. Produced via immunoSEQ multiplex PCR; TCRdb's table is partial and in-frame only. The data hold 100,000 or so clones, with about 76% observed a single time. Sequenced material: peripheral blood. The receptors come from a woman in her 70s with acute or convalescent COVID-19.

CDR3 region: CAISDPDKAISFNEKLFF. Written as DNA, the CDR3 is TGTGCCATCAGTGACCCGGACAAGGCCATTTCTTTTAATGAAAAACTGTTTTTT. The chain recombines TRBV10-3 with TRBJ1-4, with a tentative D call TRBD1 (5 bases). Germline CDR1 ENHRY, CDR2 SYGVKD. The V gene lost 3 bases and the J gene lost 4 bases, with 21 bases spanning the gap. CDR3 length: 18 residues.

The chain has TRBV18 and TRBJ1-1; possibly TRBD1 for D (5 bases). CDR3 length: 14 residues. Germline V gene sequence: CDR1 KGHSH, CDR2 LQKENI. Deletions cut 3 bases from V and 7 bases from J, with 15 bases between. The CDR3 nucleotides are TGTGCCAGCTCACCCTCAGGGATAGGGGTTGAAGCTTTCTTT. It is translated as CASSPSGIGVEAFF.

The chain has TRBV4-1 and TRBJ1-1, with D maybe TRBD1 (5 bases). Trimming shortened V by 4 bases and J by 5 bases, and 11 bases separated the two germline ends. Germline CDR1 MGHRA, CDR2 YSYEKL. CDR3 length: 13 residues. The CDR3 nucleotides are TGCGCCAGCAGCCGTAGGGAGGGGACTGAAGCTTTCTTT. Its translation is CASSRREGTEAFF.

V and J are TRBV7-9 and TRBJ2-3; 9 nucleotides agree with TRBD2. The CDR3 covers 15 residues. J was trimmed by 2 bases and V by 4 bases; bases with no gene match: 4. CDR1 and CDR2 (germline): SEHNR, FQNEAQ (reference sequence). The CDR3 here is CASSYLAGATDTQYF. In nucleotides, the CDR3 is TGTGCCAGCAGCTATTTAGCGGGGGCCACAGATACGCAGTATTTT.

This clone was seen only a few times. The chain is built from TRBV28 and TRBJ1-2; D is possibly TRBD1 (6 bases). The CDR3 covers 15 residues. The V and J ends lost 2 bases and 2 bases respectively, with 12 bases between them. Per germline, CDR1 MDHEN and CDR2 SYDVKM. The CDR3 sequence: CASSLGGGANYGYTF. The CDR3 DNA follows: TGTGCCAGCAGTTTAGGGGGGGGCGCCAACTATGGCTACACCTTC.

This clone was counted a few times. The chain combines TRBV15 with TRBJ2-3; 13 nucleotides agree with TRBD2. Trimming took 3 bases from V and 1 from J; bases not matched to a gene: 4. In germline, CDR1 is LNHNV, CDR2 YYDKDF (reference sequence). CDR3 size: 17 residues. CDR3 amino acids: CATSSTSGGAGTDTQYF. The CDR3 DNA reads as TGTGCCACCAGCAGCACTAGCGGGGGGGCCGGCACAGATACGCAGTATTTT.

This clone has a handful of counts. The chain is built from TRBV6-5 and TRBJ1-2; 7 nucleotides match TRBD1. J was trimmed by 4 bases and V by 6 bases; bases with no gene match: 5. CDR3 size: 13 residues. Germline lookup yields CDR1 MNHEY and CDR2 SVGAGI. Here the CDR3 DNA reads TGTGCCAGCAGCGGGACAGACTCCTATGGCTACACCTTC. This gives the protein CASSGTDSYGYTF.

This sequence joins TRBV10-1 and TRBJ2-6; TRBD2 is a possible D gene (5 bases). Germline CDR1 reads WNHNN; CDR2 reads SYGVQD (reference sequence). V lost 4 bases to trimming and J lost 2 bases, with 9 bases between them. The CDR3 runs 15 residues. The CDR3 DNA reads as TGCGCCAGCAGTGCCCCCGGGGCTGGGGCCAACGTCCTGACTTTC. Residues: CASSAPGAGANVLTF.

This clone came up a few times. This rearrangement joins TRBV6-5 to TRBJ1-2, with D maybe TRBD1 (6 bases). V was shortened by 3 bases and J by 2 bases, with 13 bases between the two germline ends. CDR1 is MNHEY, CDR2 SVGAGI, per germline. The CDR3 runs to 15 residues. In DNA form, the CDR3 reads TGTGCCAGCAGTTATGAACCGGGACAAAACTATGGCTACACCTTC. Encoded protein: CASSYEPGQNYGYTF.

The CDR3 region is CASSSLGGGTDTQYF. The CDR3 DNA follows: TGTGCCAGCAGTTCACTGGGGGGGGGCACAGATACGCAGTATTTT. The chain couples TRBV5-4 to TRBJ2-3, with 7 bases aligning to TRBD2. V gave up 5 bases and J gave up 1 base; unmatched junction bases: 7. The CDR3 is made up of 15 amino acids. CDR1 and CDR2 from the germline V gene are SGHNT and YYREEE (reference sequence).

The gene calls are TRBV7-7 and TRBJ2-1, with 8 bases fitting TRBD1. Trimming cost V 5 bases and J 7 bases; bases outside gene matches: 7. Germline assignment: CDR1 SSHAT and CDR2 FNYEAQ (reference sequence). The CDR3 runs to 14 residues. CDR3 nucleotide sequence: TGTGCCAGCAGCCTGACAGGGGTGGGGAATGAGCAGTTCTTC. It specifies CASSLTGVGNEQFF.

CDR3 in DNA: TGTGCCAGCAGGTCCGGTCCTAACTATGGCTACACCTTC. Translating it yields CASRSGPNYGYTF. The chain has TRBV28 and TRBJ1-2; D unresolved. The CDR3 is 13 amino acids. Germline V gene sequence: CDR1 MDHEN, CDR2 SYDVKM. The ends were cut back, 6 bases at V and 0 bases at J, with 8 bases in the middle.

V gene TRBV28 combines with J gene TRBJ1-5, with 11 bases that match TRBD1. V lost 5 bases and J lost 7; bases outside the gene matches: 10. The CDR3 is made up of 16 amino acids. The germline gives CDR1 MDHEN, CDR2 SYDVKM. CDR3 sequence reads: CASSPAGTGGRQPQHF. CDR3 nucleotides: TGTGCCAGCAGTCCCGCCGGGACAGGGGGTCGGCAGCCCCAGCATTTT.

The rearrangement joins TRBV12-5 to TRBJ2-6; 7 positions match TRBD1. The germline V gene has CDR1 LGHNT and CDR2 FRNRAP. The CDR3 contains 16 residues. V lost 4 bases, J lost 0 bases, and 3 bases stayed unmatched. CDR3 loop: CASGSGQSSGANVLTF. The CDR3 region has the DNA TGTGCTAGTGGTTCGGGACAGTCCTCTGGGGCCAACGTCCTGACTTTC.

The chain employs TRBV18 and TRBJ2-2; 7 positions match TRBD1. Germline trimming cut 3 bases from V and 4 bases from J; bases unmatched to any gene: 5. The germline gives CDR1 KGHSH, CDR2 LQKENI. The length of the CDR3 is 15 residues. Written as DNA, the CDR3 is TGTGCCAGCTCACCCGACAGGGTGGCCACCGGGGAGCTGTTTTTT. This sequence encodes CASSPDRVATGELFF.

This clone was seen a handful of times. V is TRBV30 and J is TRBJ1-1, with 9 bases lining up with TRBD1. The CDR3 length is 15 residues. J lost 5 bases, V lost 2 bases, and 9 bases had no gene match. In germline, CDR1 is GTSNPN, CDR2 SVGIG (reference sequence). As DNA, the CDR3 is TGTGCCTGGAGTCCCGGGACAGGGTTGAGAACTGAAGCTTTCTTT. It is translated as CAWSPGTGLRTEAFF.

V usage is TRBV18 and J usage is TRBJ1-6, with D possibly TRBD1 on 6 matching bases. CDR3 length: 14 residues. V was trimmed by 1 base and J by 9 bases, leaving 10 bases between them. Per the germline V gene, CDR1 is KGHSH and CDR2 is LQKENI. The DNA for the CDR3 is TGTGCCAGCTCACCACAGGGGGACGCTTCACCCCTCCACTTT. Translating it yields CASSPQGDASPLHF.

V usage is TRBV5-1 and J usage is TRBJ2-2; no clear D gene. V was cut by 7 bases and J by 1 base, with 11 bases left in between. The CDR3 consists of 14 residues. The V gene's germline CDR1 is SGHRS and CDR2 YFSETQ. CDR3: CASVGVWNTGELFF. In DNA form, the CDR3 reads TGCGCCAGCGTGGGCGTTTGGAACACCGGGGAGCTGTTTTTT.

The chain joins TRBV19 to TRBJ2-6; perhaps TRBD1 as D (6 bases). This CDR3 is 15 amino acids long. The V end lost 4 bases, the J end lost 2 bases, and 9 bases lay between the germline ends. Germline lookup yields CDR1 LNHDA and CDR2 SQIVND (reference sequence). CDR3 DNA sequence: TGTGCCAGTAGTAGCACAGGGCCTGGGGCCAACGTCCTGACTTTC. This codes for CASSSTGPGANVLTF.

The chain has TRBV5-1 and TRBJ1-4, with a weak D call TRBD1 (5 bases). Germline CDR1 and CDR2: SGHRS and YFSETQ. The CDR3 has 14 amino acids. Trimming pared 0 bases from V and 6 bases from J, leaving 9 bases between. The CDR3 region has the DNA TGCGCCAGCAGCTTGGGGGGCAAATATGAAAAACTGTTTTTT. Its translation is CASSLGGKYEKLFF.

This clone was detected only a few times. This chain connects TRBV6-2 or TRBV6-3 to TRBJ2-7; 9 bases match TRBD1. Per the germline V gene, CDR1 is MNHEY and CDR2 is SVGEGT. With V trimmed by 6 bases and J by 5 bases, 8 bases remained unmatched. The CDR3 loop spans 14 amino acids. Here the CDR3 reads CASSMTGGRDEQYF. As DNA, the CDR3 is TGTGCCAGCAGCATGACAGGGGGTCGGGACGAGCAGTACTTC.

The J gene is TRBJ2-3, the V gene TRBV21-1; the D call TRBD2 from the table was never checked on the DNA. TRBV21-1 is assigned pseudogene status. This CDR3 has 15 residues. The CDR3 nucleotides are TGTGCCAGCAGTAGTAGCGGGGGGGCGTTGGATACGCAGTATTTT. The encoded protein is CASSSSGGALDTQYF.